This passage covers 11 T cell receptor beta chains from one sample sequenced in a study of OX40 agonist ivuxolimab in advanced cancers. The library was made by the immunoSEQ multiplex PCR assay. TCRdb provides this immuneACCESS table in a form limited to in-frame rearrangements. Some clones are lacking; in checked studies, under half of them reflect an unresolved V gene, and why the rest are absent is not known. This sample comprises 35,000 to 40,000 clones, less than 85% of them detected only once. More than 6.5% of the sample lies in the top ten. Sample: CD4+ or CD8+ T cells sorted from blood, taken in a trial of the OX40 agonist ivuxolimab. The origin of the receptors is an adult with an advanced solid tumor such as melanoma, head and neck, liver or kidney cancer.

This sequence joins TRBV5-1 and TRBJ2-1; D remains ambiguous. Germline-derived CDR1 and CDR2 are SGHRS and YFSETQ. V lost 0 bases, J lost 0 bases, and 10 bases lay in between. The CDR3 runs 16 residues. The CDR3: CASSLGMGNSYNEQFF. CDR3 in DNA: TGCGCCAGCAGCTTGGGGATGGGAAACTCCTACAATGAGCAGTTCTTC.

The V call is TRBV4-3, the J call TRBJ1-4, with TRBD1 identical over 7 bases. V was pared by 1 base and J by 5 bases, with 10 bases of the junction left unmatched. CDR3 length: 17 amino acids. Germline CDR1 and CDR2: LGHNA and YSLEER. This CDR3 is CASSQATGADGNEKLFF. The CDR3 nucleotides read TGCGCCAGCAGCCAAGCAACAGGGGCAGACGGGAATGAAAAACTGTTTTTT.

The chain recombines TRBV5-1 with TRBJ1-2, with D perhaps matching TRBD1 (5 bases). Trimming shortened V by 0 bases and J by 6 bases, and 9 bases separated the two germline ends. This CDR3 is 13 amino acids long. CDR1 and CDR2 from the germline V gene are SGHRS and YFSETQ. CDR3: CASSLGGADGYTF. In nucleotides, the CDR3 is TGCGCCAGCAGCTTGGGAGGGGCTGATGGCTACACCTTC.

The genes are TRBV2 and TRBJ1-1, with D unclear. V was pared by 2 bases and J by 9 bases, with 10 bases between. This CDR3 region has 12 residues. Germline-derived CDR1 and CDR2 are SNHLY and FYNNEI. The CDR3 loop is CASSESGRKAFF. CDR3 coding DNA: TGTGCCAGCAGTGAATCGGGCAGAAAAGCTTTCTTT. Combining the CDR3 with reference TRBV2 and TRBJ1-1 gives the whole variable domain EPEVTQTPSHQVTQMGQEVILRCVPISNHLYFYWYRQILGQKVEFLVSFYNNEISEKSEIFDDQFSVERPDGSNFTLKIRSTKLEDSAMYFCASSESGRKAFFGQGTRLTVV.

The chain joins TRBV2 to TRBJ2-3, with D perhaps TRBD2 (6 bases). The length of the CDR3 is 13 residues. Per the germline V gene, CDR1 is SNHLY and CDR2 is FYNNEI. Trimming took 11 bases from V and 5 from J, leaving 17 bases between them. This chain's CDR3 is CALKEGTGDTQYF. CDR3 DNA: TGTGCCCTTAAGGAGGGAACGGGAGATACGCAGTATTTT.

This clone showed up just a few times. The chain couples TRBV11-2 to TRBJ1-5; D unclear. The V end lost 6 bases, the J end lost 9 bases, and 15 bases lay between the germline ends. The CDR3 length is 13 residues. Per the germline V gene, CDR1 is SGHAT and CDR2 is FQNNGV. Written as DNA, the CDR3 is TGTGCCAGCAGTTGGACTGCCGCGGGGCCCCAGCATTTT. Translating gives CASSWTAAGPQHF.

This clone appeared a few times. This chain links TRBV2 with TRBJ2-7; weak D call: TRBD2 (5 bases). With 7 bases removed from V and 2 bases from J, the gap between germline ends came to 12 bases. CDR1 and CDR2 from the germline V gene are SNHLY and FYNNEI. The CDR3 spans 13 residues. Here the CDR3 DNA reads TGTGCCAGCAACGGGGTCGGGACCTACGAGCAGTACTTC. Translation: CASNGVGTYEQYF.

The J gene is TRBJ1-5, the V gene TRBV5-8; TRBD1 matches 8 bases. Germline CDR1 is SGHTS and CDR2 is YDEGEE. J gave up 3 bases and V 6 bases, and 5 bases lay outside the gene matches. The CDR3 has 14 amino acids. This chain's CDR3 is CASTRDRSNQPQHF. CDR3 nucleotide sequence: TGTGCCAGCACCCGGGACAGGTCCAATCAGCCCCAGCATTTT.

The J gene is TRBJ1-6, the V gene TRBV6-4; 8 nucleotides match TRBD1. Germline-derived CDR1 and CDR2 are MRHNA and SNTAGT. The CDR3 covers 13 residues. Trimming cost V 8 bases and J 7 bases; bases outside gene matches: 4. The CDR3 nucleotides read TGTGCCAGCTCCAGACAGGGGAATTCACCCCTCCACTTT. Its protein is CASSRQGNSPLHF.

This chain links TRBV2 with TRBJ2-1; no clear D gene. This CDR3 has 11 residues. Trimming took 8 bases from V and 4 from J, leaving 6 bases between them. The germline V gene has CDR1 SNHLY and CDR2 FYNNEI. The CDR3: CASQDYNEQFF. In nucleotides, the CDR3 is TGTGCCAGCCAGGATTACAATGAGCAGTTCTTC.

The V and J genes are TRBV5-4 and TRBJ1-6, with a tentative D call TRBD1 (6 bases). Germline CDR1 and CDR2: SGHNT and YYREEE (reference sequence). This CDR3 has 15 residues. The V and J ends lost 0 bases and 7 bases respectively, with 11 bases between them. The CDR3 DNA sequence: TGTGCCAGCAGCTTGGACAGGGATGGGAATTCACCCCTCCACTTT. It encodes CASSLDRDGNSPLHF.